This paragraph reports one T cell receptor (beta chain). Antigen: not known. These data belong to a study of post-analysis software for immune sequencing data. Study overall: Relapsing-remitting, secondary progressive and progressive-relapsing multiple sclerosis were all included among the disease courses. General observations from the study: Pronounced co-clustering by F measure was evident among identically batched samples. Controls showed significantly higher normalized Chao1 diversity than did multiple sclerosis patients.

TCR beta cDNA libraries included unique molecular identifiers. T cells numbering about 0.95 to 10 million gave rise to 500,000 or so cDNA molecules. MiXCR, run by TCRdb on the PCR reads, gives a single entry per CDR3 protein. The sample lists fewer than 900,000 distinct CDR3 sequences; around 45% were seen once. The sequence was collected from a girl aged 10 to 17 with multiple sclerosis. What was sequenced was blood.

The CDR3 DNA reads as TGCGCCAGCAGTGATGGCGGGGATGGCTACACCTTC. Its translation is CASSDGGDGYTF. This rearrangement joins TRBV10-2 to TRBJ1-2; D gene ambiguous. V was clipped by 3 bases and J by 6 bases, with 8 bases between them. CDR1 and CDR2 (germline): WSHSY, SAAADI. The CDR3 covers 12 residues.